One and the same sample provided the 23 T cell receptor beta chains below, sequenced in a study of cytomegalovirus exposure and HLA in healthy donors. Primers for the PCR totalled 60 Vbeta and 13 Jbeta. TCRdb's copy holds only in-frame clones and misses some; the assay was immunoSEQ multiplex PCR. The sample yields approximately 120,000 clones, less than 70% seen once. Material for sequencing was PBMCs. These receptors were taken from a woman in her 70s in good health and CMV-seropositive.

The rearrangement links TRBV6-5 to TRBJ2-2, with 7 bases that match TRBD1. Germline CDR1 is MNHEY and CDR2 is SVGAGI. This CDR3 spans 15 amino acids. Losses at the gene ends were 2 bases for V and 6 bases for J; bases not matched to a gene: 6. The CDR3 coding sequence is TGTGCCAGCAGTTACGGCAGGGGGATTGCCGGGGAGCTGTTTTTT. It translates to CASSYGRGIAGELFF.

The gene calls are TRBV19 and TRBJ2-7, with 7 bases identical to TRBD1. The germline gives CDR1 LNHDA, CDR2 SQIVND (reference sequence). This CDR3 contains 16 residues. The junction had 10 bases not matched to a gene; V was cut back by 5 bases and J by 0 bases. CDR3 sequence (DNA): TGTGCCAGTAGTGCCGAGGGACAGCAGAGCTCCTACGAGCAGTACTTC. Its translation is CASSAEGQQSSYEQYF. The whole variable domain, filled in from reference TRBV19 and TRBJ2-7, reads DGGITQSPKYLFRKEGQNVTLSCEQNLNHDAMYWYRQDPGQGLRLIYYSQIVNDFQKGDIAEGYSVSREKKESFPLTVTSAQKNPTAFYLCASSAEGQQSSYEQYFGPGTRLTVT.

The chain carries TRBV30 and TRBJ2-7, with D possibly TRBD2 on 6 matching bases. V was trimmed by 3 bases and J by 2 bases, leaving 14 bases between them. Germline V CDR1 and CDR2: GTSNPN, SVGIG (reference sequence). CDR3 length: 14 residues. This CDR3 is CAWSAGPLTYEQYF. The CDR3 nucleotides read TGTGCCTGGAGCGCGGGACCGTTGACCTACGAGCAGTACTTC.

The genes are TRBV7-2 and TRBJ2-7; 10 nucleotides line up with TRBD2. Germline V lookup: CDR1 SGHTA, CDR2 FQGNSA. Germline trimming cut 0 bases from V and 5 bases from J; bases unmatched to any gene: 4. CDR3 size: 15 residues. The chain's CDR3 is CASSLASAGGDEQYF. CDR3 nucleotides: TGTGCCAGCAGCTTAGCATCAGCGGGGGGGGACGAGCAGTACTTC.

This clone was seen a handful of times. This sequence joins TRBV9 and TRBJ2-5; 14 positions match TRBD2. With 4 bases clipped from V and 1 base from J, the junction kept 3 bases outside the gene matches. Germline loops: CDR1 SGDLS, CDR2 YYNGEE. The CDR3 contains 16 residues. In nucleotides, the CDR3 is TGTGCCAGCAGCCCCGGGACTAGCGGGGGCCAAGAGACCCAGTACTTC. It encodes CASSPGTSGGQETQYF.

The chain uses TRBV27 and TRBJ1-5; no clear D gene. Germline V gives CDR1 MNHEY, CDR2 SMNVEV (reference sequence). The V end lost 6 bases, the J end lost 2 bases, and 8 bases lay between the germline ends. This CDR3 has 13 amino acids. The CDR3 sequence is CASRSGGNQPQHF. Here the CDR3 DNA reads TGTGCCAGCAGGTCCGGGGGCAATCAGCCCCAGCATTTT.

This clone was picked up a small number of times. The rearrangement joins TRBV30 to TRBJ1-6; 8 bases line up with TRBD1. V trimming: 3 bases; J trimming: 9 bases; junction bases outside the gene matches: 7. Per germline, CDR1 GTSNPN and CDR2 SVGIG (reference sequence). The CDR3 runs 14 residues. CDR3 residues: CAWRGTGGGSPLHF. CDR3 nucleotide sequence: TGTGCCTGGAGGGGTACAGGGGGTGGTTCACCCCTCCACTTT.

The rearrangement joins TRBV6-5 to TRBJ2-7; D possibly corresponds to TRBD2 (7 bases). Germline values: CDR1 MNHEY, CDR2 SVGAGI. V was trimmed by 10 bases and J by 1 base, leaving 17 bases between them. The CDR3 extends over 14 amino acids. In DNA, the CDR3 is TGTGCCACCCTGAGGGGGGGTGAATCCTACGAGCAGTACTTC. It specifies CATLRGGESYEQYF.

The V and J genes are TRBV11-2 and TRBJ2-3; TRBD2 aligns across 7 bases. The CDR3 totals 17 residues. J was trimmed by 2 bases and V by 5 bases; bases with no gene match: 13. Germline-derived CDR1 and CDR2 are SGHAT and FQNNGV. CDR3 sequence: CASSKSLGLDLTDTQYF. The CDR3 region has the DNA TGTGCCAGCAGCAAAAGCCTCGGACTAGATCTCACAGATACGCAGTATTTT.

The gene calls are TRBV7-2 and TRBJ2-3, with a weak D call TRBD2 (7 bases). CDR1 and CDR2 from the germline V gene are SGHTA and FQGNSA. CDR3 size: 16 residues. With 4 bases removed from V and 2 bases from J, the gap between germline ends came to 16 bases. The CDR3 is CASSYKGGSLTDTQYF. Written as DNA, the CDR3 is TGTGCCAGCAGCTATAAGGGGGGGAGCCTCACAGATACGCAGTATTTT. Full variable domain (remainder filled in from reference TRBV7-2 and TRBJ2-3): GAGVSQSPSNKVTEKGKDVELRCDPISGHTALYWYRQSLGQGLEFLIYFQGNSAPDKSGLPSDRFSAERTGGSVSTLTIQRTQQEDSAVYLCASSYKGGSLTDTQYFGPGTRLTVL.

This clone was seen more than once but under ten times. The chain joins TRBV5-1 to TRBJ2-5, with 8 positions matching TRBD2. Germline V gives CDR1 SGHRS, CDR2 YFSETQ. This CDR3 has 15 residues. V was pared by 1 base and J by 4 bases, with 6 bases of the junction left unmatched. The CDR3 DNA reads TGCGCCAGCAGCTTGCAGTCTAGCGGGTCAGAGACCCAGTACTTC. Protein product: CASSLQSSGSETQYF.

For the CDR3, the DNA is TGCAGCGTTGAAGATCTCCAGGACAGGGGAATGAAAGGCTACACCTTC. Translating gives CSVEDLQDRGMKGYTF. This chain uses TRBV29-1 with TRBJ1-2, with TRBD1 matching 9 bases. CDR3 size: 16 residues. Germline lookup yields CDR1 SQVTM and CDR2 ANQGSEA. J lost 8 bases, V lost 0 bases, and 13 bases had no gene match.

CDR3 loop: CASSTAGGTNEKLFF. As DNA, the CDR3 is TGTGCCAGTAGTACGGCAGGGGGCACTAATGAAAAACTGTTTTTT. V gene TRBV19 combines with J gene TRBJ1-4, with 8 bases identical to TRBD1. CDR3 length: 15 residues. V dropped 4 bases and J dropped 2; count of bases not matched to a gene: 3. CDR1 LNHDA and CDR2 SQIVND come from the germline V gene (reference sequence).

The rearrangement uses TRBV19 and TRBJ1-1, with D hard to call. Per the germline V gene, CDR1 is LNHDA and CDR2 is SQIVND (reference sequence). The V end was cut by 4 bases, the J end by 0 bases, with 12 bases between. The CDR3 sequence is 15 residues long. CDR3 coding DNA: TGTGCCAGTAGTAGTGCACTCGGGATGAACACTGAAGCTTTCTTT. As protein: CASSSALGMNTEAFF.

CDR3 nucleotides: TGTGCCAGCAGATTAACAGGGGTCCGGTATGGCTACACCTTC. Residues: CASRLTGVRYGYTF. The V call is TRBV6-1, the J call TRBJ1-2; 7 bases match TRBD1. The germline CDR1 and CDR2 sequences are MNHNS and SASEGT. The CDR3 is 14 residues long. Trimming removed 6 bases from V and 5 bases from J; junction bases left unmatched: 9.

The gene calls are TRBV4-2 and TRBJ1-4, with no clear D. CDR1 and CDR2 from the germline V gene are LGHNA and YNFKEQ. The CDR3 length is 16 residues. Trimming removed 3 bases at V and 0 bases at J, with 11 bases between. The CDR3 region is CASSQDYGATNEKLFF. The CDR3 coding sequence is TGTGCCAGCAGCCAGGACTATGGGGCAACTAATGAAAAACTGTTTTTT.

The CDR3: CASSVQGTGANVLTF. In DNA form, the CDR3 reads TGTGCCAGCAGCGTACAGGGTACTGGGGCCAACGTCCTGACTTTC. The genes are TRBV9 and TRBJ2-6; D is perhaps TRBD1 (5 bases). The V gene's germline CDR1 is SGDLS and CDR2 YYNGEE. V dropped 1 base and J dropped 2 bases, with 7 bases sitting between them. The CDR3 has 15 amino acids.

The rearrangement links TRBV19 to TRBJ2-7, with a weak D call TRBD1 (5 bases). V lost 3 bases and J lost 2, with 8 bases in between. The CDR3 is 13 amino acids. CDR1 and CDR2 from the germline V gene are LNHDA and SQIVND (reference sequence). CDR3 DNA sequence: TGTGCCAGTAGTATCCCAGGGCCCTACGAGCAGTACTTC. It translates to CASSIPGPYEQYF.

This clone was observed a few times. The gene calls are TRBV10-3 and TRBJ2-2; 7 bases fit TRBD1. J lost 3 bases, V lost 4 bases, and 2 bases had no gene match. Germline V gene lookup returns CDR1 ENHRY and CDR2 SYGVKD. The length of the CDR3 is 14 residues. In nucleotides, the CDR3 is TGTGCCATCAGTGCCCAGGGGGACACCGGGGAGCTGTTTTTT. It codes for CAISAQGDTGELFF.

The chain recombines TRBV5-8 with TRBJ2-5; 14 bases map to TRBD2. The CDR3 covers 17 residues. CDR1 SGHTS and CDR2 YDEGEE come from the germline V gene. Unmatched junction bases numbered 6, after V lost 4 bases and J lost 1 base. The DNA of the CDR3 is TGTGCCAGCAGCATCGGGACTAGCGGGGGAAGCCAAGAGACCCAGTACTTC. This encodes CASSIGTSGGSQETQYF.

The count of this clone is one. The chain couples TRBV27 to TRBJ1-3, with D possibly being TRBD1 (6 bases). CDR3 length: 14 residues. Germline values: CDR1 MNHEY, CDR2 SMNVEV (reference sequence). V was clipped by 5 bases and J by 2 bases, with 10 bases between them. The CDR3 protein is CASSPQGPGNTIYF. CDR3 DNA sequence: TGTGCCAGCAGTCCACAGGGCCCTGGAAACACCATATATTTT.

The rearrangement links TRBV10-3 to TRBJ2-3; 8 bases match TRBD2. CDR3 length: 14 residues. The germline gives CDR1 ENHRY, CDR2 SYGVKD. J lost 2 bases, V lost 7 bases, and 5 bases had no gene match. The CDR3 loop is CAINKAGVTDTQYF. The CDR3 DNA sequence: TGTGCCATCAACAAAGCGGGGGTCACAGATACGCAGTATTTT.

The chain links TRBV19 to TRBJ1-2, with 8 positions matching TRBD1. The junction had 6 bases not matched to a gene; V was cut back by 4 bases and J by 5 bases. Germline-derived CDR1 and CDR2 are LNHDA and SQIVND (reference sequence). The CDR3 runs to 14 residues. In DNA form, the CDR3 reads TGTGCCAGTAGTACAGGGGGCGCCGCGTATGGCTACACCTTC. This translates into CASSTGGAAYGYTF.